This T cell receptor (beta chain) was recorded in a study of cytomegalovirus exposure and HLA in healthy donors. General study findings and limits: The productive fraction for most TCR beta V segments was about 87% or about 30% in an earlier analysis.

The J segment lost 11 bases and the V segment lost 3 bases, leaving 10 bases of the junction unmatched. The CDR3 sequence is 13 residues long. The germline V gene has CDR1 SGHNT and CDR2 YYREEE (reference sequence). Recording of this donor's CMV serostatus was not done. This clone was seen more than once but under ten times. The antigen remains undetermined. PCR used 60 Vbeta primers and 13 Jbeta primers. The protocol was immunoSEQ multiplex PCR, while the TCRdb copy is restricted to in-frame clones and leaves out a portion. The repertoire holds 98,000 or so clones, with about three quarters as singletons.

The clonotype originates from a human donor in good health. V usage is TRBV5-4 and J usage is TRBJ1-1; 7 bases are shared with TRBD1. Specimen: PBMCs. In nucleotides, the CDR3 is TGTGCCAGCAGCTCGGGACAGACAATTGGGGCTTTCTTT. Translation: CASSSGQTIGAFF.